Listed here are 24 T cell receptor beta chains from one sample, sequenced in a study of sequential checkpoint blockade in melanoma. The table came from immunoSEQ multiplex PCR; TCRdb's copy has only in-frame clones and leaves some out. The sample lists about 28,000 clones, less than 90% occurring once. Treatment described: randomized to nivolumab then ipilimumab (arm A) or the reverse (arm B). Sample: CD8+ T cells sorted from blood (inferred from file names), taken from a patient given nivolumab and ipilimumab in sequence. The source is a human donor with melanoma.

The V and J genes are TRBV28 and TRBJ1-5; 8 bases are shared with TRBD1. This CDR3 has 12 amino acids. CDR1 is MDHEN, CDR2 SYDVKM, per germline. After removal of 8 bases from V and 8 bases from J, the junction contained 5 bases not matched to a gene. The CDR3 sequence is CASGQGLKPQHF. The CDR3 DNA sequence: TGTGCCAGCGGACAGGGTCTGAAGCCCCAGCATTTT.

V is TRBV27 and J is TRBJ2-5, with 8 bases fitting TRBD2. This CDR3 region has 16 residues. Germline V gene data show CDR1 as MNHEY and CDR2 as SMNVEV (reference sequence). V gave up 3 bases and J gave up 5 bases; unmatched junction bases: 11. The CDR3, as DNA: TGTGCCAGCAGTTTGGGGGCGGGAGGTCCCAGGGAGACCCAGTACTTC. It codes for CASSLGAGGPRETQYF.

The V gene is TRBV28, the J gene TRBJ1-2, with D tentatively TRBD1 (5 bases). Germline values: CDR1 MDHEN, CDR2 SYDVKM. CDR3 length: 12 amino acids. V was pared by 7 bases and J by 5 bases, with 11 bases between. Written as DNA, the CDR3 is TGTGCCAGCACTCTGGGGGGTTATGGCTACACCTTC. This sequence encodes CASTLGGYGYTF.

The genes are TRBV9 and TRBJ1-5; D is undetermined. CDR3 length: 14 residues. In germline, CDR1 is SGDLS, CDR2 YYNGEE. Trimming took off 3 bases at V and 3 bases at J, with 10 bases between the two ends. CDR3 sequence reads: CASSGGRDNQPQHF. DNA for the CDR3: TGTGCCAGCAGCGGAGGACGGGACAATCAGCCCCAGCATTTT.

The gene calls are TRBV4-1 and TRBJ2-3; D is perhaps TRBD2 (5 bases). V was cut by 2 bases and J by 1 base, with 13 bases left in between. The germline gives CDR1 MGHRA, CDR2 YSYEKL. CDR3 length: 16 amino acids. CDR3 nucleotide sequence: TGCGCCAGCAGCCAAATATCCGGGATAGGCACAGATACGCAGTATTTT. This encodes CASSQISGIGTDTQYF.

This chain connects TRBV6-1 to TRBJ2-7, with TRBD1 identical over 12 bases. The length of the CDR3 is 18 residues. CDR1 is MNHNS and CDR2 is SASEGT in the germline V gene. V shed 2 bases, J shed 3 bases, and the junction held 11 bases outside the gene matches. The CDR3 reads CASSEWGEGTGGNYEQYF. The CDR3 DNA is TGTGCCAGCAGTGAATGGGGTGAGGGGACAGGGGGCAACTACGAGCAGTACTTC.

V gene TRBV7-9 combines with J gene TRBJ2-5; D call uncertain. The J call may be wrong; the DNA end is better matched by TRBJ2-7. Germline assignment: CDR1 SEHNR and CDR2 FQNEAQ (reference sequence). The CDR3 is made up of 14 amino acids. The CDR3 DNA follows: TGTGCCAGCAGCTCGACCAGTTCCAACTACGAGCAGTACTTC. Residues: CASSSTSSNYEQYF.

The DNA for the CDR3 is TGTGCCAGCAGCGCCCGGGACTTTCGAACCTATTCCTACGAGCAGTACTTC. This encodes CASSARDFRTYSYEQYF. The chain combines TRBV4-2 with TRBJ2-7; D perhaps matches TRBD2 (6 bases). Germline CDR1 is LGHNA and CDR2 is YNFKEQ. Trimming left V 5 bases short and J 1 base short, with 21 bases between. The CDR3 covers 17 residues.

The rearrangement joins TRBV4-1 to TRBJ1-6; 12 bases agree with TRBD1. Germline trimming cut 5 bases from V and 5 bases from J; bases unmatched to any gene: 10. Germline values: CDR1 MGHRA, CDR2 YSYEKL. CDR3 length: 18 amino acids. In DNA form, the CDR3 reads TGCGCCAGCAGCTCGGGACAGGGGGCCCTTGAAAATAATTCACCCCTCCACTTT. This sequence encodes CASSSGQGALENNSPLHF.

The V and J genes are TRBV28 and TRBJ1-2; perhaps TRBD1 as D (5 bases). The germline gives CDR1 MDHEN, CDR2 SYDVKM. The CDR3 is made up of 18 amino acids. The V end was cut by 5 bases, the J end by 2 bases, with 24 bases between. For the CDR3, the DNA is TGTGCCAGCAGTCCCCTCCTGCAGGGATTTGATGAGAACTATGGCTACACCTTC. Its translation is CASSPLLQGFDENYGYTF.

This chain links TRBV7-6 with TRBJ2-5; possibly TRBD1 for D (5 bases). The DNA end lines up better with TRBJ2-7; the J call may be wrong. The germline V gene has CDR1 SGHVS and CDR2 FNYEAQ. The CDR3 spans 14 residues. For the CDR3, the DNA is TGTGCCAGCAGCGCCGCAGGGTTACGAGGCGAGCAGTACTTC. Its translation: CASSAAGLRGEQYF.

The chain recombines TRBV29-1 with TRBJ2-7, with D perhaps TRBD2 (5 bases). V dropped 4 bases and J dropped 4 bases, with 17 bases sitting between them. The CDR3 is 14 residues long. Germline loops: CDR1 SQVTM, CDR2 ANQGSEA. The CDR3 sequence: CSVASGRTLYEQYF. CDR3 DNA sequence: TGCAGCGTTGCCAGCGGTCGGACCCTATACGAGCAGTACTTC.

The chain uses TRBV6-6 and TRBJ1-3; 10 bases match TRBD1. CDR1 and CDR2 (germline): MNHNY, SVGAGI (reference sequence). This CDR3 is 16 amino acids long. V was pared by 2 bases and J by 2 bases, with 3 bases of the junction left unmatched. CDR3 in amino acids: CASSYPGTGAGNTIYF. As DNA, the CDR3 is TGTGCCAGCAGTTACCCTGGGACAGGGGCTGGAAACACCATATATTTT.

The V call is TRBV13, the J call TRBJ1-1; 10 nucleotides agree with TRBD1. There are 18 residues in the CDR3. CDR1 and CDR2 from the germline V gene are PRHDT and FYEKMQ (reference sequence). V was clipped by 2 bases and J by 1 base; unmatched bases: 10. The CDR3 DNA reads as TGTGCCAGCAGCTTATCGGGACAGGGGAACTATTGGAACACTGAAGCTTTCTTT. Its translation is CASSLSGQGNYWNTEAFF.

This clone was detected only once. The rearrangement links TRBV13 to TRBJ2-5; TRBD1 might be the D (6 bases). CDR1 PRHDT and CDR2 FYEKMQ come from the germline V gene (reference sequence). V lost 2 bases and J lost 5, with 6 bases in between. This CDR3 has 12 residues. CDR3 coding DNA: TGTGCCAGCAGCTTAAGGGGGGAGACCCAGTACTTC. This gives the protein CASSLRGETQYF.

This chain's CDR3 is CASSMTGTLPYEQYV. CDR3 nucleotides: TGTGCCAGCAGCATGACAGGGACTCTTCCCTACGAGCAGTACGTC. The genes are TRBV5-5 and TRBJ2-7; D perhaps matches TRBD1 (7 bases). V was trimmed by 4 bases and J by 2 bases, leaving 16 bases between them. Per the germline V gene, CDR1 is SGHKS and CDR2 is YYEKEE (reference sequence). The CDR3 has 15 residues.

The genes are TRBV11-3 and TRBJ2-5; a possible D gene is TRBD2 (6 bases). CDR3 length: 15 residues. The V end was cut by 0 bases, the J end by 6 bases, with 14 bases between. CDR1 and CDR2 (germline): SGHNT, YENEEA. The CDR3 DNA follows: TGTGCCAGCAGCTTAGATCGGAGGGGTTTGAAGACCCAGTACTTC. The encoded protein is CASSLDRRGLKTQYF.

J is TRBJ1-1 and V is TRBV28; maybe TRBD1 (6 bases). The CDR3 totals 12 residues. Germline assignment: CDR1 MDHEN and CDR2 SYDVKM. V lost 6 bases and J 6 bases, leaving 11 bases between the germline ends. The CDR3 reads CASRGGPPEAFF. CDR3 in DNA: TGTGCCAGCAGGGGGGGGCCCCCTGAAGCTTTCTTT.

The chain links TRBV9 to TRBJ2-1; a weak D match, TRBD2 (6 bases). Trimming cost V 6 bases and J 5 bases, with 21 bases left between them. CDR1 and CDR2 (germline): SGDLS, YYNGEE. The CDR3 is 16 amino acids. CDR3 sequence: CASNLNAGRTDNEQFF. CDR3 sequence (DNA): TGTGCCAGCAATCTTAACGCGGGGAGGACTGACAATGAGCAGTTCTTC.

J is TRBJ2-6 and V is TRBV18, with TRBD2 matching over 7 bases. CDR1 and CDR2 from the germline V gene are KGHSH and LQKENI. This CDR3 region has 20 residues. Unmatched junction bases numbered 15, after V lost 4 bases and J lost 0 bases. The CDR3 nucleotides read TGTGCCAGCTCACAAACACCTTGGGGGGGTCCTAGCTCTGGGGCCAACGTCCTGACTTTC. This translates into CASSQTPWGGPSSGANVLTF.

V and J are TRBV2 and TRBJ1-1; no definite D call. The germline V and J ends were trimmed by 4 bases and 1 base, with 16 bases remaining between them. Germline V lookup: CDR1 SNHLY, CDR2 FYNNEI. The CDR3 runs 16 residues. In nucleotides, the CDR3 is TGTGCCAGCAGTGGACATTCCCAGGCGCAGAACACTGAAGCTTTCTTT. As protein: CASSGHSQAQNTEAFF.

This sequence joins TRBV9 and TRBJ2-1, with 7 bases matching TRBD2. The V gene end was trimmed by 3 bases and the J gene end by 8 bases; junction bases not matched to a gene: 17. The CDR3 has 17 residues. The germline V gene encodes CDR1 SGDLS and CDR2 YYNGEE. The CDR3 sequence: CASSALKRDPFLDEQFF. CDR3 DNA sequence: TGTGCCAGCAGCGCACTGAAGCGGGATCCTTTCTTGGATGAGCAGTTCTTC.

The CDR3 DNA follows: TGTGCCAGCAGTTTAGACAGGGAAAACACTGAAGCTTTCTTT. Protein sequence: CASSLDRENTEAFF. J is TRBJ1-1 and V is TRBV28; 7 bases are shared with TRBD1. The germline V gene encodes CDR1 MDHEN and CDR2 SYDVKM. The CDR3 totals 14 residues. The junction had 2 bases not matched to a gene; V was cut back by 2 bases and J by 2 bases.

The V gene is TRBV7-2, the J gene TRBJ1-1; D may be TRBD1 (5 bases). The germline CDR1 and CDR2 sequences are SGHTA and FQGNSA. The germline V and J ends were trimmed by 2 bases and 2 bases, with 9 bases remaining between them. The CDR3 is 14 amino acids. The DNA for the CDR3 is TGTGCCAGCAGCTTACTGGGGCGAAACACTGAAGCTTTCTTT. Residues: CASSLLGRNTEAFF.